This is a list of T cell receptor beta chains from one sample in a study of T cells in tuberculosis. Libraries were prepared by immunoSEQ multiplex PCR; TCRdb keeps only in-frame clonotypes and omits some of them. Seen here are about 59,000 clones, approximately 81% observed once, and the top ten hold 9.5% to 15%. Sequenced input: CD1b-GMM tetramer-negative cells sorted from PBMCs. The receptors here all came from an adult woman with latent tuberculosis. CDR3s include the opening cysteine and the closing phenylalanine or tryptophan. D genes are given only for firm matches. Some rows mark clone size as missing; the rest say once, few, many or name a class of expanded clone.

j_call | clone_size | v_call | d_call | cdr3_aa | cdr3_nt
TRBJ2-7 | . | TRBV6-6 | TRBD1 | CASSPGQGFSYEQYF | TGTGCCAGCAGTCCAGGACAGGGCTTCTCCTACGAGCAGTACTTC
TRBJ1-1 | . | TRBV7-2 | . | CASSFGRGRVNTEAFF | TGTGCCAGCAGCTTCGGACGGGGAAGGGTGAACACTGAAGCTTTCTTT
TRBJ2-7 | once | TRBV7-9 | TRBD1 | CASSSGTGAYEQYF | TGTGCCAGCAGCTCGGGGACAGGGGCCTACGAGCAGTACTTC
TRBJ2-1 | . | TRBV5-1 | TRBD1 | CASSFPTGLYNEQFF | TGCGCCAGCAGCTTCCCGACAGGGCTCTACAATGAGCAGTTCTTC
TRBJ1-1 | . | TRBV6-5 | . | CASSYSSARVNTEAFF | TGTGCCAGCAGTTACTCCTCAGCCAGGGTTAACACTGAAGCTTTCTTT
TRBJ2-3 | . | TRBV7-6 | . | CASSSTRDTQYF | TGTGCCAGCAGCTCAACGCGAGATACGCAGTATTTT
TRBJ2-4 | . | TRBV15 | . | CATSRDKRGMGIQYF | TGTGCCACCAGCAGAGATAAGAGAGGAATGGGCATTCAGTACTTC
TRBJ2-7 | . | TRBV6-5 | . | CASSYVQGDEQYF | TGTGCCAGCAGTTACGTGCAGGGCGACGAGCAGTACTTC
TRBJ2-7 | . | TRBV28 | . | CASSPPAYEQYF | TGTGCCAGCAGTCCACCAGCCTACGAGCAGTACTTC
TRBJ2-7 | . | TRBV7-8 | TRBD2 | CASSLNLPGGPGFEQYF | TGTGCCAGCAGCTTAAACCTGCCGGGAGGGCCAGGGTTTGAGCAGTACTTC
TRBJ2-2 | . | TRBV27 | TRBD2 | CASKRELAGPNTGELFF | TGTGCCAGCAAAAGGGAACTAGCGGGGCCGAACACCGGGGAGCTGTTTTTT
TRBJ1-1 | . | TRBV7-9 | . | CASSAGMNTEAFF | TGTGCCAGCAGCGCAGGGATGAACACTGAAGCTTTCTTT
TRBJ1-2 | . | TRBV28 | TRBD1 | CASSPSGTGALNYGYTF | TGTGCCAGCAGCCCATCCGGGACAGGGGCTCTTAACTATGGCTACACCTTC
TRBJ2-1 | . | TRBV2 | TRBD2 | CASMGLAGGTYNEQFF | TGTGCCAGCATGGGACTAGCGGGGGGGACTTACAATGAGCAGTTCTTC
TRBJ2-7 | few | TRBV18 | TRBD1 | CASSPARTGPYEQYF | TGTGCCAGCTCACCGGCCAGGACAGGACCCTACGAGCAGTACTTC
TRBJ1-5 | . | TRBV4-1 | . | CASSQYSNQPQHF | TGCGCCAGCAGCCAGTATAGCAATCAGCCCCAGCATTTT
TRBJ2-1 | . | TRBV15 | TRBD2 | CATYDVAGGVNEQFF | TGTGCCACCTACGATGTAGCGGGAGGGGTGAATGAGCAGTTCTTC
TRBJ1-5 | once | TRBV9 | TRBD1 | CASSVDDRGRDQPQHF | TGTGCCAGCAGCGTAGACGACAGGGGGCGCGATCAGCCCCAGCATTTT
TRBJ2-5 | . | TRBV4-1 | TRBD1 | CASSQDGTGFMETQYF | TGCGCCAGCAGCCAAGATGGGACAGGGTTTATGGAGACCCAGTACTTC
TRBJ2-1 | once | TRBV6-1 | . | CASSEEGLSYNEQFF | TGTGCCAGCAGTGAGGAGGGGCTCTCCTACAATGAGCAGTTCTTC
TRBJ1-5 | . | TRBV28 | TRBD1 | CASSPGQGGQPQHF | TGTGCCAGCAGTCCGGGACAGGGGGGTCAGCCCCAGCATTTT
TRBJ2-7 | . | TRBV10-3 | . | CAISEGETYEQYF | TGTGCCATCAGTGAGGGGGAGACCTACGAGCAGTACTTC
TRBJ2-5 | . | TRBV7-8 | TRBD2 | CASSRTRVQETQYF | TGTGCCAGCAGCCGGACTAGGGTACAAGAGACCCAATACTTC
TRBJ2-5 | . | TRBV2 | . | CASSEMGGSQETQYF | TGTGCCAGCAGTGAGATGGGGGGATCCCAAGAGACCCAGTACTTC
TRBJ1-3 | . | TRBV11-2 | . | CASSLGDTRGNTIYF | TGTGCCAGCAGCTTAGGGGACACGAGAGGAAACACCATATATTTT
TRBJ1-1 | once | TRBV25-1 | . | CASTHWGGMGTEAFF | TGTGCCAGCACCCATTGGGGGGGGATGGGCACTGAAGCTTTCTTT
TRBJ2-3 | . | TRBV5-1 | TRBD2 | CASSPPGLATDTQYF | TGCGCCAGCAGCCCCCCGGGACTAGCTACAGATACGCAGTATTTT